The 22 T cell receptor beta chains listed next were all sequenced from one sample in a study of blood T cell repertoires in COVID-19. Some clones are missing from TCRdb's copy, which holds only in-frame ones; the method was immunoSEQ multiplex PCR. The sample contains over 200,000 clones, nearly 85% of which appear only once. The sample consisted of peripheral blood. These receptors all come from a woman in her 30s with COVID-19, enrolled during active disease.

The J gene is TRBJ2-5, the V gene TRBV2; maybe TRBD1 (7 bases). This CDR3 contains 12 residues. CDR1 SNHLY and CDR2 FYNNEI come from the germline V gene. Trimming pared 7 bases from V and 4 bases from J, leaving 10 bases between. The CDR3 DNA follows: TGTGCCAGCAAGCAGGGGGGAGAGACCCAGTACTTC. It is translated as CASKQGGETQYF.

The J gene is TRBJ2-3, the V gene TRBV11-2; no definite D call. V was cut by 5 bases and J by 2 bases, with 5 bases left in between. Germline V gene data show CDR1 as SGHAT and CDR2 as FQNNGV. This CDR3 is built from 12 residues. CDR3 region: CASSPSTDTQYF. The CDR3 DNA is TGTGCCAGCAGCCCGTCCACAGATACGCAGTATTTT. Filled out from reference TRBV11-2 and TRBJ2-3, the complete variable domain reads EAGVAQSPRYKIIEKRQSVAFWCNPISGHATLYWYQQILGQGPKLLIQFQNNGVVDDSQLPKDRFSAERLKGVDSTLKIQPAKLEDSAVYLCASSPSTDTQYFGPGTRLTVL.

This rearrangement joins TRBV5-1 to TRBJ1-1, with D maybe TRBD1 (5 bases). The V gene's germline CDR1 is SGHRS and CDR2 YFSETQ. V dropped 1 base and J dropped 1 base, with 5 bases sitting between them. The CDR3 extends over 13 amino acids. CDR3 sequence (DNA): TGCGCCAGCAGCTTGACAGGGAACACTGAAGCTTTCTTT. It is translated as CASSLTGNTEAFF.

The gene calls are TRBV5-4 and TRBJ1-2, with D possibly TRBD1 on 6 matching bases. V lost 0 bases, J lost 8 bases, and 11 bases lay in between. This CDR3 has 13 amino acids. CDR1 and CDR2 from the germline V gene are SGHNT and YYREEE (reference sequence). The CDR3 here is CASSLGVGQGYTF. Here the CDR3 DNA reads TGTGCCAGCAGCTTGGGAGTCGGACAGGGCTACACCTTC.

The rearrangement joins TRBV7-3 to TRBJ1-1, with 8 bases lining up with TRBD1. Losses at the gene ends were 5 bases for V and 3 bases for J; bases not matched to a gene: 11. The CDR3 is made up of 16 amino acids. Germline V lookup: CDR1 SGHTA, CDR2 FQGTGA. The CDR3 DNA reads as TGTGCCAGCAGCCCGGGCTTACGGACAGGGCACACTGAAGCTTTCTTT. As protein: CASSPGLRTGHTEAFF.

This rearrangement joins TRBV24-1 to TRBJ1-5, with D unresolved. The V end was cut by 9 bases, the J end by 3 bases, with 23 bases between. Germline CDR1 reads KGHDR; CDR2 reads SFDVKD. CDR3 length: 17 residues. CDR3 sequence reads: CATGGEVRDGNNQPQHF. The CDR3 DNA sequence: TGTGCCACCGGAGGTGAGGTGCGTGATGGCAACAATCAGCCCCAGCATTTT.

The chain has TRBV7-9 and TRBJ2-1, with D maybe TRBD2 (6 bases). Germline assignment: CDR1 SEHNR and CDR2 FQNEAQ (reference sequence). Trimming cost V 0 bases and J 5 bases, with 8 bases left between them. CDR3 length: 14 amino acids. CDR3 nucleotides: TGTGCCAGCAGCTTAGCGGAGGGCCACAATGAGCAGTTCTTC. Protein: CASSLAEGHNEQFF.

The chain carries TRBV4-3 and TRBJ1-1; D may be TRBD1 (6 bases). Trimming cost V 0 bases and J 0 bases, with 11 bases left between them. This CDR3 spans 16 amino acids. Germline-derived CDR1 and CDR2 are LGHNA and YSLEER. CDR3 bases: TGCGCCAGCAGCCAAGATTCACAGGGAATGAACACTGAAGCTTTCTTT. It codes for CASSQDSQGMNTEAFF.

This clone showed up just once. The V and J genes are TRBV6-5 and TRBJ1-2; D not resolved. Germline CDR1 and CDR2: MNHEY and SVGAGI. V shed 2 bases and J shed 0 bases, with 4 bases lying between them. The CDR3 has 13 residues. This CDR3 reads CASSYGPNYGYTF. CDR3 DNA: TGTGCCAGCAGTTACGGGCCTAACTATGGCTACACCTTC.

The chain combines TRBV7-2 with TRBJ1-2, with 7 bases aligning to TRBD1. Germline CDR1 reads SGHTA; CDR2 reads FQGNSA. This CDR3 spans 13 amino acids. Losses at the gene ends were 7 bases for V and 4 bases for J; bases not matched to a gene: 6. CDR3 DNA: TGTGCCAGCACGACGGACAGGATCTATGGCTACACCTTC. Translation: CASTTDRIYGYTF.

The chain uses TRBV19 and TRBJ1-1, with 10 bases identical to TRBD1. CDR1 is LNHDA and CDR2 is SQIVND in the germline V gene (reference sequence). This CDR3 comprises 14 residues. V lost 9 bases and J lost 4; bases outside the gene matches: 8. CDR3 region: CASRQGARGTEAFF. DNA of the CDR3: TGTGCCAGCCGACAGGGGGCGCGTGGCACTGAAGCTTTCTTT.

CDR3 loop: CAYGAGGRNTQYF. The CDR3 bases are TGTGCTTACGGGGCGGGGGGGAGAAATACGCAGTATTTT. The V call is TRBV12-5, the J call TRBJ2-3, with 9 bases aligning to TRBD2. The germline V gene encodes CDR1 LGHNT and CDR2 FRNRAP. The V and J ends lost 11 bases and 7 bases, in that order; junction bases with no gene match: 10. The CDR3 covers 13 residues.

The CDR3 DNA reads as TGTGCCAGCAGTGATGGGACAGGGATAGGCAATCAGCCCCAGCATTTT. The encoded protein is CASSDGTGIGNQPQHF. V and J are TRBV6-1 and TRBJ1-5; TRBD1 matches at 9 bases. Trimming at V came to 3 bases and at J to 2 bases, leaving 5 bases not matched to a gene. Germline V gives CDR1 MNHNS, CDR2 SASEGT. The CDR3 runs to 16 residues.

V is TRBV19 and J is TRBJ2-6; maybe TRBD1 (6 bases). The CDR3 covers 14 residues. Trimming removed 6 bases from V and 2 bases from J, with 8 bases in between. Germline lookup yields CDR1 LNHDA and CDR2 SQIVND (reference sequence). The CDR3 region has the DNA TGTGCCAGTAGGAACAGGGCTGGGGCCAACGTCCTGACTTTC. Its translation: CASRNRAGANVLTF. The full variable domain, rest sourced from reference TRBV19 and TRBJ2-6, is DGGITQSPKYLFRKEGQNVTLSCEQNLNHDAMYWYRQDPGQGLRLIYYSQIVNDFQKGDIAEGYSVSREKKESFPLTVTSAQKNPTAFYLCASRNRAGANVLTFGAGSRLTVL.

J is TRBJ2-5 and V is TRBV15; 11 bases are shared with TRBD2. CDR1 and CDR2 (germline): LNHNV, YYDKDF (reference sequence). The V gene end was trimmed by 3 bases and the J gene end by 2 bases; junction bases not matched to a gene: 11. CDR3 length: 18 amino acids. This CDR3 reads CATSRDVGLAGRQETQYF. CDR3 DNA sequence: TGTGCCACCAGCAGGGATGTCGGACTAGCGGGTAGGCAAGAGACCCAGTACTTC.

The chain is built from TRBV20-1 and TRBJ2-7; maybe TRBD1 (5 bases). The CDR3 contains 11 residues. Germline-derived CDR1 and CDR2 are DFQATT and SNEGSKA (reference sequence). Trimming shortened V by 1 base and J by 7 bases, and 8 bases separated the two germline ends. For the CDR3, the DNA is TGCAGTGCTAGAGTGGGGCAAGAGCAGTACTTC. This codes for CSARVGQEQYF.

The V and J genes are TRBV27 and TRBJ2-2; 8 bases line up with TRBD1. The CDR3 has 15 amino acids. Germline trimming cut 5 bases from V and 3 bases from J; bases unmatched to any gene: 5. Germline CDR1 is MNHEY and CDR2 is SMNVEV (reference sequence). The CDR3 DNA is TGTGCCAGCAGTGCCAGGGGGCTGGACACCGGGGAGCTGTTTTTT. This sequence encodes CASSARGLDTGELFF.

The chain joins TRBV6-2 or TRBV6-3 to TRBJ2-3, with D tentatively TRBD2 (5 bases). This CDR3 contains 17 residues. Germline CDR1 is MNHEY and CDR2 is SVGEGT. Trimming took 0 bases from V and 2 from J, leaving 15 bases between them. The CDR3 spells CASSYSMRERNTDTQYF. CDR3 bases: TGTGCCAGCAGTTACTCGATGAGGGAGCGAAACACAGATACGCAGTATTTT.

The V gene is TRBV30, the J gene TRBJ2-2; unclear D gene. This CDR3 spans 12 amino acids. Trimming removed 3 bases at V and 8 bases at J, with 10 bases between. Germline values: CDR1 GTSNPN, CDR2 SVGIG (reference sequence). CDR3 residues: CAWSLETGELFF. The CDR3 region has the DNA TGTGCCTGGAGCCTCGAGACAGGGGAGCTGTTTTTT.

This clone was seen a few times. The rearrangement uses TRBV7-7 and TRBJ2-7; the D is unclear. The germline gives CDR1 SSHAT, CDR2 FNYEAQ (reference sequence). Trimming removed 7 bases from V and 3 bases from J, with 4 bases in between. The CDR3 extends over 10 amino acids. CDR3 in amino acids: CASTYYEQYF. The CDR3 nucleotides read TGTGCCAGCACGTACTACGAGCAGTACTTC.

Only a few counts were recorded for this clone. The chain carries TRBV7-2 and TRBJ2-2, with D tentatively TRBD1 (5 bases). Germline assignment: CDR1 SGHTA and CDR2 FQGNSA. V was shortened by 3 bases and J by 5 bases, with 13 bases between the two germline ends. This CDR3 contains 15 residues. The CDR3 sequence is CASSFQGSATGELFF. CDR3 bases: TGTGCCAGCAGCTTTCAGGGAAGTGCAACCGGGGAGCTGTTTTTT.

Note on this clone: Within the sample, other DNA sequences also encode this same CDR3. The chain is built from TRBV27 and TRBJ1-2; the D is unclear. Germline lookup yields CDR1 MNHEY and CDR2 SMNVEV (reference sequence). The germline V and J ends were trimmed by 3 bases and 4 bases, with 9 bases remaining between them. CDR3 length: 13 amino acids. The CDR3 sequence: CASSLSGSYGYTF. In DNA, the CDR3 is TGTGCCAGCAGTTTGAGCGGCTCCTATGGCTACACCTTC.